The text below deals with one T cell receptor beta chain. The entry originates in a study of blood T cell repertoires in COVID-19. Study in general: Acute and convalescent COVID-19 samples came from the United States, Italy and Spain. PBMCs, B-cell-depleted T cells, or T cells were the source of the cDNA or gDNA that made up the material.

In the original processing: Counts of nucleated cells, estimated from reference gene primer amplification, were obtained. Profiling relied on immunoSEQ multiplex PCR, and the TCRdb table lists in-frame clones only, not all of them. V and J calls and clone size are those listed in that table; D and trimming were worked out from the DNA. The sample yields about 330,000 clones, 86% seen once. The CDR3 is made up of 19 amino acids. Germline trimming cut 3 bases from V and 6 bases from J; bases unmatched to any gene: 16. Per germline, CDR1 GTSNPN and CDR2 SVGIG (reference sequence). Sequencing used peripheral blood. The clonotype comes from a woman aged 50 to 60 with acute or convalescent COVID-19. The rearrangement joins TRBV30 to TRBJ1-6; 11 bases are a match to TRBD1. For the CDR3, the DNA is TGTGCCTGGAGAAAACGGGGGACAGGGGGGATTAATTTTAATTCACCCCTCCACTTT. Translating gives CAWRKRGTGGINFNSPLHF.